One sample yielded the 20 T cell receptor beta chains listed below, sequenced in a study of T cells in Graves' hyperthyroidism and ophthalmopathy. TCR beta CDR3 region amplification was performed from RNA transcripts. HTBI primers drove first-round RT-PCR of the TCR CDR3. MiXCR, applied by TCRdb to the multiplex PCR reads, yields one record per CDR3 protein. Of a few hundred thousand distinct CDR3 sequences listed, 15% to 20% are singletons. The sequenced sample consisted of blood. These receptors came from a woman aged 40-49 years with Graves' ophthalmopathy.

There are many counts of this clonotype. The chain joins TRBV2 to TRBJ2-2; the match to TRBD2 covers 8 bases. Per germline, CDR1 SNHLY and CDR2 FYNNEI. The CDR3 contains 14 residues. With V trimmed by 6 bases and J by 3 bases, 3 bases remained unmatched. This CDR3 reads CASRTGGDTGELFF. DNA for the CDR3: TGTGCCAGCAGAACGGGAGGGGACACCGGGGAGCTGTTTTTT.

In this sample, this clonotype turned up once. This chain uses TRBV5-1 with TRBJ2-7; D is possibly TRBD1 or TRBD2 (5 bases each). Trimming removed 4 bases from V and 2 bases from J, with 16 bases in between. Germline V lookup: CDR1 SGHRS, CDR2 YFSETQ. CDR3 size: 15 residues. For the CDR3, the DNA is TGCGCCAGCAGCCCCGCTTCCGGGACGACCTACGAGCAGTACTTC. It codes for CASSPASGTTYEQYF.

This clonotype was counted at least ten times. J is TRBJ1-1 and V is TRBV28, with 8 positions matching TRBD1. Germline CDR1 reads MDHEN; CDR2 reads SYDVKM. The CDR3 runs to 12 residues. V gave up 6 bases and J gave up 8 bases; unmatched junction bases: 5. The CDR3: CASSPGQAEAFF. The CDR3 DNA sequence: TGTGCCAGCAGCCCGGGACAGGCAGAAGCTTTCTTT.

This clonotype was recorded many times. J is TRBJ2-7 and V is TRBV10-3; 10 bases align to TRBD2. The CDR3 length is 13 residues. The V gene's germline CDR1 is ENHRY and CDR2 SYGVKD. After removal of 6 bases from V and 6 bases from J, the junction contained 5 bases not matched to a gene. Here the CDR3 reads CAISASGSPEQYF. As DNA, the CDR3 is TGTGCCATCAGCGCTAGCGGGAGCCCCGAGCAGTACTTC.

This clonotype showed up many times. The chain recombines TRBV2 with TRBJ2-5; 7 nucleotides match TRBD2. Germline lookup yields CDR1 SNHLY and CDR2 FYNNEI. J gave up 2 bases and V 5 bases, and 5 bases lay outside the gene matches. This CDR3 is built from 14 residues. CDR3 sequence: CASSYGTIQETQYF. In nucleotides, the CDR3 is TGTGCCAGCAGTTACGGGACTATTCAAGAGACCCAGTACTTC. Together with reference TRBV2 and TRBJ2-5, the CDR3 gives the full variable domain: EPEVTQTPSHQVTQMGQEVILRCVPISNHLYFYWYRQILGQKVEFLVSFYNNEISEKSEIFDDQFSVERPDGSNFTLKIRSTKLEDSAMYFCASSYGTIQETQYFGPGTRLLVL.

There are many counts of this clonotype. This chain connects TRBV11-2 to TRBJ1-2, with D unclear. Trimming removed 5 bases from V and 0 bases from J, with 7 bases in between. Germline V gives CDR1 SGHAT, CDR2 FQNNGV. The CDR3 totals 13 residues. The CDR3 bases are TGTGCCAGCAGCCAACGGACTAACTATGGCTACACCTTC. Translating gives CASSQRTNYGYTF.

This clonotype was recorded many times. A read error may explain this, as a much larger clone is one base away. V and J are TRBV28 and TRBJ1-2, with no clear D. Trimming took off 3 bases at V and 8 bases at J, with 10 bases between the two ends. Germline V gives CDR1 MDHEN, CDR2 SYDVKM. This CDR3 region has 12 residues. CDR3 in amino acids: CASSFPYFGYTF. CDR3 bases: TGTGCCAGCAGTTTTCCGTATTTCGGCTACACCTTC.

This chain joins TRBV15 and TRBJ2-3, with 8 bases aligning to TRBD2. The germline V gene has CDR1 LNHNV and CDR2 YYDKDF (reference sequence). V lost 0 bases, J lost 8 bases, and 13 bases stayed unmatched. This CDR3 has 17 amino acids. The CDR3 DNA follows: TGTGCCACCAGCAGAGACAGAGGGACTAGTCCTTCGGGTACGCAGTATTTT. Its protein product is CATSRDRGTSPSGTQYF.

This clonotype was observed at least ten times. The V call is TRBV6-1, the J call TRBJ2-5; perhaps TRBD2 as D (6 bases). The ends were cut back, 0 bases at V and 5 bases at J, with 13 bases in the middle. The CDR3 is 15 amino acids. Germline values: CDR1 MNHNS, CDR2 SASEGT. The CDR3 region has the DNA TGTGCCAGCAGTGAAGCATGGGGCGCGGGGGAGACCCAGTACTTC. It translates to CASSEAWGAGETQYF.

This clonotype has a count of ten or more. The chain couples TRBV11-1 to TRBJ2-4, with TRBD2 identical over 9 bases. The CDR3 has 19 residues. V gave up 5 bases and J gave up 1 base; unmatched junction bases: 15. Germline assignment: CDR1 SGHAT and CDR2 FQDESV (reference sequence). The CDR3 DNA reads TGTGCCAGCAGCCCGGCTAGGTTGCGGGAGGGCCGGGCCAAAAACATTCAGTACTTC. This sequence encodes CASSPARLREGRAKNIQYF.

This clonotype was detected ten times or more. The chain has TRBV28 and TRBJ2-7, with 8 bases fitting TRBD2. This CDR3 comprises 16 residues. CDR1 is MDHEN, CDR2 SYDVKM, per germline. V trimming: 5 bases; J trimming: 2 bases; junction bases outside the gene matches: 11. DNA of the CDR3: TGTGCCAGCAGTGAAATGGGAATAGCGGGAACCTACGAGCAGTACTTC. It yields the protein CASSEMGIAGTYEQYF.

The chain uses TRBV12-3 or TRBV12-4 and TRBJ1-1; 7 bases align to TRBD1. The V gene end was trimmed by 6 bases and the J gene end by 1 base; junction bases not matched to a gene: 8. The CDR3 length is 15 residues. The CDR3 coding sequence is TGTGCCAGCAGCCAGGGGGGAGGCGGGAACACTGAAGCTTTCTTT. Amino acids: CASSQGGGGNTEAFF.

V and J are TRBV30 and TRBJ2-7; no clear D gene. V shed 2 bases and J shed 2 bases, with 10 bases lying between them. Germline assignment: CDR1 GTSNPN and CDR2 SVGIG (reference sequence). This CDR3 has 13 residues. The CDR3 coding sequence is TGTGCCTGGAGTCGAACTGCCCCCTACGAGCAGTACTTC. Translating gives CAWSRTAPYEQYF.

Many counts were recorded for this clonotype. This chain uses TRBV4-3 with TRBJ2-7; perhaps TRBD1 as D (6 bases). Germline CDR1 is LGHNA and CDR2 is YSLEER. This CDR3 is built from 16 residues. Trimming shortened V by 4 bases and J by 5 bases, and 21 bases separated the two germline ends. The DNA of the CDR3 is TGCGCCAGCAGCCTTCCCCCGGGCCAGGGGACGGACGAGCAGTACTTC. It codes for CASSLPPGQGTDEQYF.

This clonotype was counted at least ten times. This chain uses TRBV19 with TRBJ1-1; possible D gene TRBD1, 6 bases. Germline loops: CDR1 LNHDA, CDR2 SQIVND (reference sequence). V lost 7 bases and J lost 2, with 23 bases in between. The CDR3 totals 17 residues. The DNA for the CDR3 is TGTGCCAGTACCCCCTCGACAAGACCCGGGGGCAACACTGAAGCTTTCTTT. It translates to CASTPSTRPGGNTEAFF.

This clonotype has ten or more counts. The chain recombines TRBV9 with TRBJ1-5, with D possibly being TRBD1 (6 bases). The V end lost 0 bases, the J end lost 3 bases, and 7 bases lay between the germline ends. This CDR3 is built from 14 residues. The germline gives CDR1 SGDLS, CDR2 YYNGEE. The CDR3 nucleotides are TGTGCCAGCAGCGTAGCAGGGGCCAATCAGCCCCAGCATTTT. Its protein product is CASSVAGANQPQHF.

This clonotype was counted many times. V is TRBV19 and J is TRBJ2-7; perhaps TRBD2 as D (5 bases). CDR3 length equals 13 residues. The germline V and J ends were trimmed by 3 bases and 7 bases, with 13 bases remaining between them. In germline, CDR1 is LNHDA, CDR2 SQIVND (reference sequence). The CDR3 region has the DNA TGTGCCAGTAGTATGTCGAGGGCTGGTGAGCAGTACTTC. It codes for CASSMSRAGEQYF.

This clonotype was seen repeatedly, ten times or more. The rearrangement uses TRBV9 and TRBJ2-2, with TRBD2 identical over 7 bases. The trim removed 4 bases at V and 2 bases at J, leaving 8 bases unmatched. The CDR3 totals 16 residues. CDR1 and CDR2 from the germline V gene are SGDLS and YYNGEE. CDR3 loop: CASSFTGTINTGELFF. The CDR3, as DNA: TGTGCCAGCAGCTTTACCGGGACTATAAACACCGGGGAGCTGTTTTTT.

This clonotype was seen repeatedly, ten times or more. The chain's CDR3 is CASSNSPDSSYEQYF. CDR3 sequence (DNA): TGTGCCAGCAGTAATTCCCCCGACAGCTCCTACGAGCAGTACTTC. The V and J genes are TRBV6-1 and TRBJ2-7; TRBD1 might be the D (5 bases). V dropped 5 bases and J dropped 0 bases, with 14 bases sitting between them. The CDR3 extends over 15 amino acids. Germline V lookup: CDR1 MNHNS, CDR2 SASEGT.

This clonotype was observed a handful of times. The chain couples TRBV4-3 to TRBJ2-2; TRBD2 agrees at 8 bases. J gave up 7 bases and V 2 bases, and 0 bases lay outside the gene matches. The CDR3 sequence is 13 residues long. Germline CDR1 and CDR2: LGHNA and YSLEER. The CDR3 loop is CASSQREGGELFF. The DNA of the CDR3 is TGCGCCAGCAGCCAACGGGAGGGCGGGGAGCTGTTTTTT.